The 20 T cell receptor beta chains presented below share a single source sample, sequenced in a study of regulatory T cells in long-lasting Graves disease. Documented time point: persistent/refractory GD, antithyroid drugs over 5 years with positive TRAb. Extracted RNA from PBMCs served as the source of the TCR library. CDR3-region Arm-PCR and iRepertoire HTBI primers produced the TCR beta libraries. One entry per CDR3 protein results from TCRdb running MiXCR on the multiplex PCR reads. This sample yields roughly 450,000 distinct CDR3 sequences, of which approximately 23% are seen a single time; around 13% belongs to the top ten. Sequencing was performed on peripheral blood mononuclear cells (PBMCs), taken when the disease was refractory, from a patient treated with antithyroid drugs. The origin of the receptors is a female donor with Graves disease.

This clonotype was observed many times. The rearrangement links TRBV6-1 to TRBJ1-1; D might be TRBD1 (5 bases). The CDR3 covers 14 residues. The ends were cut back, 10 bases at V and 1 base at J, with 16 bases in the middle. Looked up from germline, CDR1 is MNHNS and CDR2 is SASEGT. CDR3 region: CATKPGTENTEAFF. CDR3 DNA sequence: TGTGCCACCAAGCCCGGGACGGAGAACACTGAAGCTTTCTTT.

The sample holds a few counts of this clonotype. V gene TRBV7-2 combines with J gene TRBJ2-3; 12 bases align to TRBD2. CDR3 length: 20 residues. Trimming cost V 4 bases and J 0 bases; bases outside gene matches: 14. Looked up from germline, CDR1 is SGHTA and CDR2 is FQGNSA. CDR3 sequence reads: CASSYPSRDTSGGSTDTQYF. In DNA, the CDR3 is TGTGCCAGCAGCTATCCTAGCCGAGATACTAGCGGGGGGAGCACAGATACGCAGTATTTT.

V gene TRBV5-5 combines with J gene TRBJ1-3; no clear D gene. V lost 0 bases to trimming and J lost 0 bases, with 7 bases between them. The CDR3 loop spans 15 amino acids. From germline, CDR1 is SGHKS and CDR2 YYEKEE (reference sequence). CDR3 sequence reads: CASSLAPNSGNTIYF. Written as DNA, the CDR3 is TGTGCCAGCAGCTTGGCGCCAAACTCTGGAAACACCATATATTTT.

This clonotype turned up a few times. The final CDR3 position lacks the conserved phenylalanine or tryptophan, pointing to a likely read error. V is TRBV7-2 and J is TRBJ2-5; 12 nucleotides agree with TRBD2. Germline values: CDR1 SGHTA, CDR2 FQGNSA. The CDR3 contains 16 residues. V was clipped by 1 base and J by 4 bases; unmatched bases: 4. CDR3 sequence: CASSLDTSGGLETQYS. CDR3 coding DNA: TGTGCCAGCAGCTTAGATACTAGCGGGGGGCTAGAGACCCAGTACTCC.

CDR3 bases: TGTGCCAGCAGCGTAGAGGGGGGAGAAGCTTTCTTT. Translating it yields CASSVEGGEAFF. This chain links TRBV9 with TRBJ1-1; perhaps TRBD1 as D (6 bases). V lost 0 bases and J 8 bases, leaving 8 bases between the germline ends. CDR3 length: 12 residues. Germline lookup yields CDR1 SGDLS and CDR2 YYNGEE.

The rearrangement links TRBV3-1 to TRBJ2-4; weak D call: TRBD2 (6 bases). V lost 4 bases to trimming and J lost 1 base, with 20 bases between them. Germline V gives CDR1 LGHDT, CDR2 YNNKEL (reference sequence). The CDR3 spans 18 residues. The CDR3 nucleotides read TGTGCCAGCAGCCTCACCGGGGCGGCGGGACCGGCCAAAAACATTCAGTACTTC. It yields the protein CASSLTGAAGPAKNIQYF.

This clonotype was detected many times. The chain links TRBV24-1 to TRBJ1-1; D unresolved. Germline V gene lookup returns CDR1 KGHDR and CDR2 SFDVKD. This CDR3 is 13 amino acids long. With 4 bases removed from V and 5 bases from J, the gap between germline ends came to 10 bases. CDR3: CATSERRSTEAFF. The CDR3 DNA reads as TGTGCCACCAGTGAGCGACGGTCTACTGAAGCTTTCTTT.

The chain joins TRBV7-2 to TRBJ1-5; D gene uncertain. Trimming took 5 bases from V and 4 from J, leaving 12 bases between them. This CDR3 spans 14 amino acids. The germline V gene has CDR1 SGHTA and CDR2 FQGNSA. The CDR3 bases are TGTGCCAGCAGCCTGGTTTTAGGTAATCAGCCCCAGCATTTT. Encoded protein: CASSLVLGNQPQHF.

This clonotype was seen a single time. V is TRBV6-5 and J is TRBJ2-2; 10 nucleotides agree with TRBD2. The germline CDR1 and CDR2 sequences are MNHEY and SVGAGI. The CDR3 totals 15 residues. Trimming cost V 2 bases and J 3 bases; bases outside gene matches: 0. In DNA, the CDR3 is TGTGCCAGCAGTTACGGGACTAGCGACACCGGGGAGCTGTTTTTT. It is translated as CASSYGTSDTGELFF.

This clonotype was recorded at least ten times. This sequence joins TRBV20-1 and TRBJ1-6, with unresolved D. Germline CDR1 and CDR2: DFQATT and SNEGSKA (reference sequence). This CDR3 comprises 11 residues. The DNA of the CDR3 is TGCAGCACGGGAACAAATTCACCCCTCCACTTT. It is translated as CSTGTNSPLHF.

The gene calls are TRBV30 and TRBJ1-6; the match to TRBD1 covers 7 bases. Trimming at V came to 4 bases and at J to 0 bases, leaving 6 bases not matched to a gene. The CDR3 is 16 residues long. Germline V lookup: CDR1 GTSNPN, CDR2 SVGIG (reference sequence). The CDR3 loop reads CAWNPTGSSYNSPLHF. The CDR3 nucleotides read TGTGCCTGGAACCCGACAGGGAGCTCCTATAATTCACCCCTCCACTTT.

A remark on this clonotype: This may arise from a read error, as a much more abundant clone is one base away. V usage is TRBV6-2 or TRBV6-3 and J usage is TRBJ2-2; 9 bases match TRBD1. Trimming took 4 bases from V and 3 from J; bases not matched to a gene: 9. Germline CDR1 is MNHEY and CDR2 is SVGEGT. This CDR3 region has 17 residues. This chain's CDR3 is CASSCSTGQGYTGELFF. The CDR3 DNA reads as TGTGCCAGCAGTTGCTCGACGGGACAGGGTTACACCGGGGAGCTGTTTTTT.

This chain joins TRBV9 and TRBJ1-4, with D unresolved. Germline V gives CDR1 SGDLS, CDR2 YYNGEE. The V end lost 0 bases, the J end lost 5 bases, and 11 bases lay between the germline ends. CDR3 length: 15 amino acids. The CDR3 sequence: CASSVGGRINEKLFF. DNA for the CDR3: TGTGCCAGCAGCGTAGGCGGACGGATAAATGAAAAACTGTTTTTT.

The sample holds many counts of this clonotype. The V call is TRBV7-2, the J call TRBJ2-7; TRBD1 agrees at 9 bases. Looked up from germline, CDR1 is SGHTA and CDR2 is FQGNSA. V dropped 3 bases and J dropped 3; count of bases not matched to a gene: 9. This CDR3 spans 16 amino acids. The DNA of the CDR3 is TGTGCCAGCAGCTTTAAATCCGGGACAGGGTTCTACGAGCAGTACTTC. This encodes CASSFKSGTGFYEQYF. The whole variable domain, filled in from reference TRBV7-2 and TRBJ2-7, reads GAGVSQSPSNKVTEKGKDVELRCDPISGHTALYWYRQSLGQGLEFLIYFQGNSAPDKSGLPSDRFSAERTGGSVSTLTIQRTQQEDSAVYLCASSFKSGTGFYEQYFGPGTRLTVT.

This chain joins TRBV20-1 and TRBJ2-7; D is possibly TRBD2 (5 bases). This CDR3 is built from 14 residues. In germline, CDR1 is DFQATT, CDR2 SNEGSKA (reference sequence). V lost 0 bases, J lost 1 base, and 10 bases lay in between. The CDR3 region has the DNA TGCAGTGCTAGAGATCGGGAAGAGTCCTACGAGCAGTACTTC. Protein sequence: CSARDREESYEQYF.

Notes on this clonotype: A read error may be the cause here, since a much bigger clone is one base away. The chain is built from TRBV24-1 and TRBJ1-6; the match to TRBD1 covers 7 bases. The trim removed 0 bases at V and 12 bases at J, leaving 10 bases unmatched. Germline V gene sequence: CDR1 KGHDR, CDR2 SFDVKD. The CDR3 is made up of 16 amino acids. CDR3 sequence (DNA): TGTGCCACCAGTGATTTGTCAGGACAGGCCTATGGACCCCTCCACTTT. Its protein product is CATSDLSGQAYGPLHF.

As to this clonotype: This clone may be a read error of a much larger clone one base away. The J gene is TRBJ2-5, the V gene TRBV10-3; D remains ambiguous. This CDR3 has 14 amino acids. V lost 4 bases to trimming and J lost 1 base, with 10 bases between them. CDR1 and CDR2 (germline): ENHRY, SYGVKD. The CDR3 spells CAISGGGSQETQYF. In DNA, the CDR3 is TGTGCCATCAGTGGGGGTGGCAGCCAAGAGACCCAGTACTTC.

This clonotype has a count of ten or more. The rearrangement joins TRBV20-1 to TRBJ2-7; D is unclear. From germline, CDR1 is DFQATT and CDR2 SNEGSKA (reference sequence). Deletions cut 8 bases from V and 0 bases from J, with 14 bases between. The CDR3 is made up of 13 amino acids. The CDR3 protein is CSLLASSSYEQYF. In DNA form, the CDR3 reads TGCAGTCTATTAGCATCTAGCTCCTACGAGCAGTACTTC.

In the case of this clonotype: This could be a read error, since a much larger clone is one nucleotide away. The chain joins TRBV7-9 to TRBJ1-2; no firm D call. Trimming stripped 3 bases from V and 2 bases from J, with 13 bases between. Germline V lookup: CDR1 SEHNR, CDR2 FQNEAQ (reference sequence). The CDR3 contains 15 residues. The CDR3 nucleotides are TGTGCCAGCAGCTTGATGAGCACCTTCAACTATGGCTACACCTTC. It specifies CASSLMSTFNYGYTF.

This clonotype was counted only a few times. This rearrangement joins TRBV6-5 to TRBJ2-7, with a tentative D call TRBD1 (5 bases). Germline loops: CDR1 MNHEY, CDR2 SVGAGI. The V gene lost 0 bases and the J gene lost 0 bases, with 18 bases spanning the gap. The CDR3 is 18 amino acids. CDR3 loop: CASSYSTDGQGPSYEQYF. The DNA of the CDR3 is TGTGCCAGCAGTTACTCGACGGATGGGCAGGGTCCCTCCTACGAGCAGTACTTC.